This TCR beta chain appears in the sequencing data of a study of blood T cell repertoires in COVID-19. Clones were sequenced by immunoSEQ multiplex PCR, and TCRdb holds only the in-frame ones, with some missing. The data show approximately 360,000 clones, roughly four fifths seen once. Germline CDR1 SNHLY, CDR2 FYNNEI. Trimming removed 2 bases from V and 3 bases from J; junction bases left unmatched: 6. The CDR3 is made up of 15 amino acids. Cohort allocation depended upon clinical history that participants reported. The V and J genes are TRBV2 and TRBJ2-7, with 8 positions matching TRBD2. The clonotype comes from a woman aged 50 to 65 who had recovered from COVID-19. The sample consisted of PBMCs or T cells enriched from blood (not recorded which). The CDR3 nucleotides read TGTGCCAGCAGTGAAAACAGCGGGAGCGTCTACGAGCAGTACTTC. Translating it yields CASSENSGSVYEQYF.